This T cell receptor beta chain was obtained from a study of blood T cell repertoires in COVID-19. Measured with immunoSEQ multiplex PCR; TCRdb has only the in-frame clones, and not every one. The sample holds under 150,000 clones, more than 90% seen once. This clone was counted a few times. The sequence came from a man aged 55 to 70 with COVID-19, enrolled during active disease. The sample consisted of peripheral blood.

The chain's CDR3 is CATSRGRGQGGGELFF. The CDR3 DNA follows: TGTGCCACCAGCCGAGGAAGGGGGCAGGGCGGCGGGGAGCTGTTTTTT. This sequence joins TRBV15 and TRBJ2-2, with 7 bases aligning to TRBD1. V lost 5 bases and J lost 7; bases outside the gene matches: 13. Germline V gene sequence: CDR1 LNHNV, CDR2 YYDKDF (reference sequence). The CDR3 loop spans 16 amino acids. The variable domain in full, with the rest retrieved from reference TRBV15 and TRBJ2-2, is DAMVIQNPRYQVTQFGKPVTLSCSQTLNHNVMYWYQQKSSQAPKLLFHYYDKDFNNEADTPDNFQSRRPNTSFCFLDIRSPGLGDTAMYLCATSRGRGQGGGELFFGEGSRLTVL.